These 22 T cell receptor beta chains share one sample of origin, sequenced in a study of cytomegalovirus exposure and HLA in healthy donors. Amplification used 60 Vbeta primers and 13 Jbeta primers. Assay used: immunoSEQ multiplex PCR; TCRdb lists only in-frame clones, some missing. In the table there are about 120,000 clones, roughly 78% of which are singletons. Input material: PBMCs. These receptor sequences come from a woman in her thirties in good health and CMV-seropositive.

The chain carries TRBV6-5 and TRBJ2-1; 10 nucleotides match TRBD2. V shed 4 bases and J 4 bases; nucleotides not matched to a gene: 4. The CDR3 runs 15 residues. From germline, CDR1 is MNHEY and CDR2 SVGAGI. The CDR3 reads CASSSTSGRYNEQFF. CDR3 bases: TGTGCCAGCAGTTCGACTAGCGGGCGATACAATGAGCAGTTCTTC.

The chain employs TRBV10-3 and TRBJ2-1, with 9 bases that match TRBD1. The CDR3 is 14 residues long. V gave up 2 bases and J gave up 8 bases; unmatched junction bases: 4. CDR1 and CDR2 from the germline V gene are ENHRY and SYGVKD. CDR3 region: CAISERQGGDEQFF. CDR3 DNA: TGTGCCATCAGTGAGCGACAGGGGGGCGATGAGCAGTTCTTC.

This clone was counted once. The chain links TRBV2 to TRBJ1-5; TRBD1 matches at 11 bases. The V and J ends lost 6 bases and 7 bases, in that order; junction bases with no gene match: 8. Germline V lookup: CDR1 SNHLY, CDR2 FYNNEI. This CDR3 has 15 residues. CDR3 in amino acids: CASRGTGGYGQPQHF. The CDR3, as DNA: TGTGCCAGCAGGGGGACAGGGGGATATGGCCAGCCCCAGCATTTT.

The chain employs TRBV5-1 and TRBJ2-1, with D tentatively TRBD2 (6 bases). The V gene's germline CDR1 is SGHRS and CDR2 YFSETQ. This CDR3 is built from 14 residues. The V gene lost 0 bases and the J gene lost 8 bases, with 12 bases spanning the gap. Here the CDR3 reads CASSLEVWGDEQFF. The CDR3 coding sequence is TGCGCCAGCAGCTTGGAAGTCTGGGGGGATGAGCAGTTCTTC.

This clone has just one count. As DNA, the CDR3 is TGTGCCAGCAGCGGCCCAACACGGGACTCCGGGCGCCACAATGAGCAGTTCTTC. It encodes CASSGPTRDSGRHNEQFF. This chain connects TRBV9 to TRBJ2-1, with D possibly being TRBD2 (6 bases). This CDR3 has 18 amino acids. V lost 3 bases, J lost 5 bases, and 24 bases lay in between. Germline V gives CDR1 SGDLS, CDR2 YYNGEE.

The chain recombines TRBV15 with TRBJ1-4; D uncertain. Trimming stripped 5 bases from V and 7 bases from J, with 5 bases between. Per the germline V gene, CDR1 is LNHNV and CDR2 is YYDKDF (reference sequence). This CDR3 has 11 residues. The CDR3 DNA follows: TGTGCCACCAGCTCGCGTGAAAAACTGTTTTTT. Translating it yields CATSSREKLFF.

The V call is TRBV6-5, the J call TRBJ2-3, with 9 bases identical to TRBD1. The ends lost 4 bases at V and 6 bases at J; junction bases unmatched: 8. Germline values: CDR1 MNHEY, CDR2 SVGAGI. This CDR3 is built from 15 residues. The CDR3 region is CASSSTGTGSDTQYF. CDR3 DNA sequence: TGTGCCAGCAGTTCCACCGGGACAGGGTCGGATACGCAGTATTTT.

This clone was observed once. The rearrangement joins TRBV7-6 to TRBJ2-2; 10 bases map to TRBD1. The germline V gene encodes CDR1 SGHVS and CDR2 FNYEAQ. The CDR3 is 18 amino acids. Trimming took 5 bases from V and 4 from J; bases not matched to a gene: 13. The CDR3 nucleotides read TGTGCCAGCAGCCCGGGACAGGGGTGGTTAAGAAGCACCGGGGAGCTGTTTTTT. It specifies CASSPGQGWLRSTGELFF.

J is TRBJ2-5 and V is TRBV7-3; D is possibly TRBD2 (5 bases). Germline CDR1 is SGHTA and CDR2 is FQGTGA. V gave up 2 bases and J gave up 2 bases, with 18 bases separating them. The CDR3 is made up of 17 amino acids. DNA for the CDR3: TGTGCCAGCAGCTTAGGCAGCGGCAGAAACGCTCAAGAGACCCAGTACTTC. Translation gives CASSLGSGRNAQETQYF.

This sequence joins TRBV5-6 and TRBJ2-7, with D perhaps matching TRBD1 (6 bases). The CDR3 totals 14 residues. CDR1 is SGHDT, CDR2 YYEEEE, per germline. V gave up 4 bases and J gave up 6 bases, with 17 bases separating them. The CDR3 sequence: CASSPTPGRGEQYF. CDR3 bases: TGTGCCAGCAGCCCAACGCCGGGCAGGGGCGAGCAGTACTTC.

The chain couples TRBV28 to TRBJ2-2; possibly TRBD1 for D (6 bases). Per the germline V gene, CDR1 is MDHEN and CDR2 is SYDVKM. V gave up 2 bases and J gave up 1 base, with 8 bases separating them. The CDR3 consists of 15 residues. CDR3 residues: CASSLVDRNTGELFF. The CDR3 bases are TGTGCCAGCAGTTTAGTGGACAGGAACACCGGGGAGCTGTTTTTT.

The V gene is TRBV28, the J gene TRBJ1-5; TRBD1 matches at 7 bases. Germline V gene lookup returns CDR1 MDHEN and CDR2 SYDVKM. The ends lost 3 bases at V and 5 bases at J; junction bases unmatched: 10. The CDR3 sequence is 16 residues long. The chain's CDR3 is CASSLGLRGLDQPQHF. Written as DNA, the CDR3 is TGTGCCAGCAGTTTGGGGCTGAGGGGGCTTGATCAGCCCCAGCATTTT.

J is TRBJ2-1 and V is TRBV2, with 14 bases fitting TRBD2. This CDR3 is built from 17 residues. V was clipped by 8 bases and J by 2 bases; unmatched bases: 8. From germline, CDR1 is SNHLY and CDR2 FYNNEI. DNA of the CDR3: TGTGCCAGCCCCGGGACTAGCGGGGGTCCTACCTACAATGAGCAGTTCTTC. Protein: CASPGTSGGPTYNEQFF.

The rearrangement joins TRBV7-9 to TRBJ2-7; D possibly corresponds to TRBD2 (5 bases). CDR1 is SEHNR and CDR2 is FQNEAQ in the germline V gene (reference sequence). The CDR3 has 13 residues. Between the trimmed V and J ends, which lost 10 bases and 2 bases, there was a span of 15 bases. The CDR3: CATSRVGTYEQYF. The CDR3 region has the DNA TGTGCCACCTCGCGGGTAGGAACCTACGAGCAGTACTTC.

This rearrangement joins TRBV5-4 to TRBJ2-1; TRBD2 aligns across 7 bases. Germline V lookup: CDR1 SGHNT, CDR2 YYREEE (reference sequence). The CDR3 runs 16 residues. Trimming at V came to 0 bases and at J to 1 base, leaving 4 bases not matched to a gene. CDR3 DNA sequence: TGTGCCAGCAGCTTGGTGTCCGGGGGGTCCTACAATGAGCAGTTCTTC. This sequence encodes CASSLVSGGSYNEQFF.

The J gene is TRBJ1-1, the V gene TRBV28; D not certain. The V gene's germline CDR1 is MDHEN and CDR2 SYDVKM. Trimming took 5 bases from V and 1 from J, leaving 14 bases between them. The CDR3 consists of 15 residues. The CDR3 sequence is CASSRPTLTNTEAFF. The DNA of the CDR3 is TGTGCCAGCAGTCGACCGACTCTAACGAACACTGAAGCTTTCTTT.

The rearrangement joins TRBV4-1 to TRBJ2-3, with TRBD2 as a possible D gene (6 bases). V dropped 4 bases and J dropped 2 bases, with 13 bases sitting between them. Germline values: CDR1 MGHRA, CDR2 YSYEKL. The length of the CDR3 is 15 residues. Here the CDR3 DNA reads TGCGCCAGCAGCCGAACCGGGACTTCCACAGATACGCAGTATTTT. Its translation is CASSRTGTSTDTQYF.

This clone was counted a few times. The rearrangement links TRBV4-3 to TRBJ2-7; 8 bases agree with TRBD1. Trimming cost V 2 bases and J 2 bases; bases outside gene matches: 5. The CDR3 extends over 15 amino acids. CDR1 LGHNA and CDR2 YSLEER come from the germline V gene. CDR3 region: CASSQLSTGAYEQYF. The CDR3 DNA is TGCGCCAGCAGCCAACTATCGACAGGGGCCTACGAGCAGTACTTC.

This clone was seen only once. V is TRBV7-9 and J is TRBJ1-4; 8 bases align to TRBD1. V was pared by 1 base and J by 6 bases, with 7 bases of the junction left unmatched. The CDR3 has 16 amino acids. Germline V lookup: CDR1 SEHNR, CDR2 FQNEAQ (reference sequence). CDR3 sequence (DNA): TGTGCCAGCAGCTTAGAGGCGGGACAGGTGGATGAAAAACTGTTTTTT. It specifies CASSLEAGQVDEKLFF.

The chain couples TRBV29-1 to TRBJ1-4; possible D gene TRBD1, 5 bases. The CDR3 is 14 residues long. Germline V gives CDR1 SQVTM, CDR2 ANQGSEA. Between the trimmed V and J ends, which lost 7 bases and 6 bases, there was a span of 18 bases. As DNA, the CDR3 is TGCAGCGCCTCTGTTTCCGGGGGAGATGAAAAACTGTTTTTT. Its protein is CSASVSGGDEKLFF.

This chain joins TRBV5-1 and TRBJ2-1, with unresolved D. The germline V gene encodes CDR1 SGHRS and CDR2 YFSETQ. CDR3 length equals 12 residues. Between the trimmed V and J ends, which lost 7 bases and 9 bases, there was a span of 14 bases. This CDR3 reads CASSAGFGEQFF. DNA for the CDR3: TGCGCCAGCTCAGCCGGGTTCGGTGAGCAGTTCTTC.

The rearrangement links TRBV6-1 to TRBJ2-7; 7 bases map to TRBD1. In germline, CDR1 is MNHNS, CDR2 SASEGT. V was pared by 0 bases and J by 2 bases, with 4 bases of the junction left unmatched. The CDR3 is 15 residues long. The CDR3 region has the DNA TGTGCCAGCAGTGAAGCTCCGGGACAGACCTACGAGCAGTACTTC. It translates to CASSEAPGQTYEQYF.